Each of the 14 T cell receptor beta chains below was sequenced from the same sample in a study of T cell responses to AZD1222 COVID-19 vaccine. Generated by immunoSEQ multiplex PCR, the TCRdb table keeps only in-frame clones and is missing some. The repertoire holds around 95,000 clones, with around nine tenths as singletons. The material sequenced was peripheral blood, taken on day 0 of AZD1222 vaccination. Receptors were obtained from an adult in good health.

The V gene is TRBV2, the J gene TRBJ1-5; no reliable D call. This CDR3 contains 14 residues. In germline, CDR1 is SNHLY, CDR2 FYNNEI. With 5 bases removed from V and 8 bases from J, the gap between germline ends came to 16 bases. The CDR3 DNA reads as TGTGCCAGCAGTCAAAGGGAGGGTAGGGAGCCCCAGCATTTT. Its translation is CASSQREGREPQHF.

V is TRBV10-3 and J is TRBJ1-2; D is ambiguous. Trimming cost V 0 bases and J 8 bases, with 16 bases left between them. The CDR3 length is 15 residues. Germline CDR1 is ENHRY and CDR2 is SYGVKD. The CDR3 DNA is TGTGCCATCAGTGAGTCGATAGAGGGTTTCGGGGGCTACACCTTC. This codes for CAISESIEGFGGYTF.

The chain's CDR3 is CASSLGTTEKTYEQYF. CDR3 DNA sequence: TGCGCCAGCAGCTTGGGTACGACAGAAAAGACCTACGAGCAGTACTTC. V is TRBV5-1 and J is TRBJ2-7, with D maybe TRBD1 (5 bases). V dropped 0 bases and J dropped 2 bases, with 15 bases sitting between them. The CDR3 is made up of 16 amino acids. Per germline, CDR1 SGHRS and CDR2 YFSETQ.

The genes are TRBV18 and TRBJ1-1; D gene unclear. The length of the CDR3 is 13 residues. Per the germline V gene, CDR1 is KGHSH and CDR2 is LQKENI. Trimming left V 2 bases short and J 3 bases short, with 7 bases between. The DNA of the CDR3 is TGTGCCAGCTCACCAAGTCAGTACACTGAAGCTTTCTTT. Amino acid sequence: CASSPSQYTEAFF.

The rearrangement joins TRBV7-2 to TRBJ2-7; no firm D call. CDR1 and CDR2 from the germline V gene are SGHTA and FQGNSA. The CDR3 contains 15 residues. Trimming pared 1 base from V and 1 base from J, leaving 11 bases between. CDR3 protein: CASSLGSPRSYEQYF. CDR3 in DNA: TGTGCCAGCAGCTTAGGCAGCCCGAGGTCCTACGAGCAGTACTTC.

The J gene is TRBJ2-5, the V gene TRBV6-1, with TRBD2 matching 8 bases. Germline V gene sequence: CDR1 MNHNS, CDR2 SASEGT. The trim removed 2 bases at V and 6 bases at J, leaving 5 bases unmatched. This CDR3 contains 14 residues. CDR3 amino acids: CASSESGGYQTQYF. The DNA of the CDR3 is TGTGCCAGCAGTGAAAGCGGGGGATACCAGACCCAGTACTTC.

This chain uses TRBV6-1 with TRBJ1-5; D is possibly TRBD1 (6 bases). CDR1 MNHNS and CDR2 SASEGT come from the germline V gene. Trimming left V 3 bases short and J 2 bases short, with 8 bases between. This CDR3 comprises 14 residues. The CDR3 sequence is CASSEGAGNQPQHF. The CDR3 bases are TGTGCCAGCAGTGAGGGGGCCGGCAATCAGCCCCAGCATTTT.

The V call is TRBV27, the J call TRBJ1-2; 8 positions match TRBD1. Germline CDR1 is MNHEY and CDR2 is SMNVEV (reference sequence). The CDR3 is 13 amino acids. V lost 6 bases to trimming and J lost 7 bases; unmatched junction nucleotides: 7. CDR3 region: CASSSRQGTGYTF. The CDR3 DNA reads as TGTGCCAGCAGCTCACGACAGGGGACTGGCTACACCTTC.

This chain joins TRBV27 and TRBJ2-3; the D gene is possibly TRBD1 (5 bases). The V end was cut by 7 bases, the J end by 2 bases, with 10 bases between. Germline lookup yields CDR1 MNHEY and CDR2 SMNVEV (reference sequence). CDR3 length equals 13 residues. CDR3 DNA: TGTGCCAGCACAGGGCCCTCCACAGATACGCAGTATTTT. Amino acid sequence: CASTGPSTDTQYF.

V and J are TRBV9 and TRBJ2-1; D may be TRBD2 (6 bases). Trimming left V 2 bases short and J 0 bases short, with 12 bases between. CDR1 and CDR2 from the germline V gene are SGDLS and YYNGEE. This CDR3 is 16 amino acids long. In DNA, the CDR3 is TGTGCCAGCAGCGTTTATGGGACTCCCTCCTACAATGAGCAGTTCTTC. This encodes CASSVYGTPSYNEQFF.

The chain recombines TRBV12-5 with TRBJ2-7; the D is unclear. V was trimmed by 4 bases and J by 2 bases, leaving 15 bases between them. Per germline, CDR1 LGHNT and CDR2 FRNRAP. The length of the CDR3 is 15 residues. DNA for the CDR3: TGTGCTAGTGGTTGGCCAAGGGCCAGAGCCTACGAGCAGTACTTC. Amino acids: CASGWPRARAYEQYF. The variable domain in full, with the rest retrieved from reference TRBV12-5 and TRBJ2-7, is DARVTQTPRHKVTEMGQEVTMRCQPILGHNTVFWYRQTMMQGLELLAYFRNRAPLDDSGMPKDRFSAEMPDATLATLKIQPSEPRDSAVYFCASGWPRARAYEQYFGPGTRLTVT.

The sample holds a few counts of this clone. V and J are TRBV6-4 and TRBJ1-5; D not certain. CDR1 is MRHNA, CDR2 SNTAGT, per germline. This CDR3 region has 12 residues. V lost 2 bases and J 6 bases, leaving 5 bases between the germline ends. This chain's CDR3 is CASSDKSQPQHF. The CDR3 DNA reads TGTGCCAGCAGTGACAAGTCTCAGCCCCAGCATTTT.

The chain carries TRBV19 and TRBJ1-2, with unresolved D. CDR1 and CDR2 (germline): LNHDA, SQIVND (reference sequence). The ends were cut back, 7 bases at V and 0 bases at J, with 9 bases in the middle. The length of the CDR3 is 13 residues. CDR3 sequence: CASNRRANYGYTF. For the CDR3, the DNA is TGTGCCAGTAATAGACGGGCTAACTATGGCTACACCTTC.

The CDR3: CSRGWDRDMFEQYF. The CDR3, as DNA: TGTTCCCGCGGCTGGGACAGGGATATGTTCGAGCAGTACTTC. The rearrangement uses TRBV21-1 and TRBJ2-7; the DNA was not compared with TRBD1, the D call given in the table. TRBV21-1 is noted as a pseudogene. This CDR3 has 14 residues.